A few counts support the clone carrying this T cell receptor (beta chain). The CDR3 sequence is 13 residues long. Trimming stripped 3 bases from V and 7 bases from J, with 10 bases between. This record belongs to a study of T-cell reconstitution after alpha-beta-depleted transplantation in children. Unique molecular identifiers tagged the TCRbeta library. Using its own MiXCR run on the PCR reads, TCRdb lists one record per CDR3 protein. The table records around 480,000 distinct CDR3 sequences, approximately 32% of them present only once. The receptor was isolated from a human donor who donated a stem cell graft to a child with aplastic anemia. The sequencing here drew on PBMCs from the stem cell graft donor, taken from the stem cell graft. The chain carries TRBV12-3 or TRBV12-4 and TRBJ1-5; D is ambiguous. This chain's CDR3 is CASSLTSRQPQHF. CDR3 nucleotide sequence: TGTGCCAGCAGTTTGACGTCCAGACAGCCCCAGCATTTT.